The 8 T cell receptor beta chains below were found in one sample sequenced in a study of blood T cell repertoires in COVID-19. Here immunoSEQ multiplex PCR was the method, and the copy in TCRdb shows in-frame clones only, minus some. The sample holds 130,000 to 150,000 clones, around 90% seen once. Sequencing was performed on peripheral blood. These receptor sequences come from a human donor in a cohort sampled during active COVID-19.

The chain has TRBV19 and TRBJ1-4; a weak D match, TRBD1 (5 bases). Trimming pared 2 bases from V and 5 bases from J, leaving 12 bases between. CDR1 and CDR2 from the germline V gene are LNHDA and SQIVND (reference sequence). This CDR3 spans 15 amino acids. CDR3 DNA: TGTGCCAGTAGTATAAGCAGGGCCAAGAATGAAAAACTGTTTTTT. Amino acids: CASSISRAKNEKLFF. The whole variable domain, filled in from reference TRBV19 and TRBJ1-4, reads DGGITQSPKYLFRKEGQNVTLSCEQNLNHDAMYWYRQDPGQGLRLIYYSQIVNDFQKGDIAEGYSVSREKKESFPLTVTSAQKNPTAFYLCASSISRAKNEKLFFGSGTQLSVL.

This chain joins TRBV19 and TRBJ2-7, with D possibly matching TRBD2 (5 bases). The length of the CDR3 is 14 residues. The V gene's germline CDR1 is LNHDA and CDR2 SQIVND (reference sequence). The germline V and J ends were trimmed by 3 bases and 0 bases, with 9 bases remaining between them. CDR3 amino acids: CASSMDGISYEQYF. The DNA of the CDR3 is TGTGCCAGTAGTATGGACGGGATCTCCTACGAGCAGTACTTC.

This chain joins TRBV4-3 and TRBJ2-2, with 7 bases lining up with TRBD2. V was pared by 1 base and J by 3 bases, with 5 bases of the junction left unmatched. The CDR3 runs 16 residues. Germline V gene lookup returns CDR1 LGHNA and CDR2 YSLEER. CDR3 bases: TGCGCCAGCAGCCAAGCCACTAGCGCGTACACCGGGGAGCTGTTTTTT. Translation gives CASSQATSAYTGELFF.

This clone was counted only a few times. The J gene is TRBJ1-5, the V gene TRBV29-1; 8 nucleotides line up with TRBD1. The V and J ends lost 1 base and 4 bases, in that order; junction bases with no gene match: 6. Germline V lookup: CDR1 SQVTM, CDR2 ANQGSEA. The CDR3 spans 15 residues. CDR3 nucleotides: TGCAGCGTTGAAGTCGGACAGGGATTAAATCAGCCCCAGCATTTT. This codes for CSVEVGQGLNQPQHF.

Regarding this clone: A read error may account for a junction end that differs from germline. CDR3: CASSDSWGPYEQYF. CDR3 in DNA: TGTGCCAGCAGTGACTCCTGGGGGCCCTACGAGCAGTACTTC. The chain links TRBV6-5 to TRBJ2-7, with D perhaps TRBD1 (6 bases). The CDR3 totals 14 residues. CDR1 and CDR2 from the germline V gene are MNHEY and SVGAGI.

This clone was picked up one time. The chain links TRBV6-6 to TRBJ2-7; 8 nucleotides match TRBD1. The germline gives CDR1 MNHNY, CDR2 SVGAGI (reference sequence). This CDR3 region has 15 residues. With V trimmed by 6 bases and J by 3 bases, 10 bases remained unmatched. The CDR3 DNA follows: TGTGCCAGCAGAACTGGGACAGGTGGCAACTACGAGCAGTACTTC. Translation gives CASRTGTGGNYEQYF.

The chain employs TRBV18 and TRBJ1-2; no clear D. CDR3 length equals 14 residues. Germline V gives CDR1 KGHSH, CDR2 LQKENI. V was pared by 3 bases and J by 2 bases, with 10 bases between. This CDR3 reads CASSPTQANYGYTF. CDR3 in DNA: TGTGCCAGCTCACCCACCCAGGCAAACTATGGCTACACCTTC.

The chain is built from TRBV29-1 and TRBJ1-1; unclear D gene. The germline CDR1 and CDR2 sequences are SQVTM and ANQGSEA. The CDR3 extends over 10 amino acids. Trimming left V 7 bases short and J 6 bases short, with 9 bases between. CDR3 loop: CSGGFPEAFF. DNA of the CDR3: TGCAGCGGAGGGTTCCCTGAAGCTTTCTTT. Drawing the rest from reference TRBV29-1 and TRBJ1-1, the complete variable domain is SAVISQKPSRDICQRGTSLTIQCQVDSQVTMMFWYRQQPGQSLTLIATANQGSEATYESGFVIDKFPISRPNLTFSTLTVSNMSPEDSSIYLCSGGFPEAFFGQGTRLTVV.